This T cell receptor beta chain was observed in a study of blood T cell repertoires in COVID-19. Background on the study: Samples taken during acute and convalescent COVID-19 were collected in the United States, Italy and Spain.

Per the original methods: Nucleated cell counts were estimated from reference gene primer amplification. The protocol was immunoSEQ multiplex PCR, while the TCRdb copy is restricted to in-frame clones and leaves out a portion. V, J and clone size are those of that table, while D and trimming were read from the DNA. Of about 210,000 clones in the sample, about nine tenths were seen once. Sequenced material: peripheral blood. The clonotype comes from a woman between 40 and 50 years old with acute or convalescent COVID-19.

CDR3 region: CASSPEGHYNSPLHF. In DNA form, the CDR3 reads TGTGCCAGCAGCCCGGAGGGGCATTATAATTCACCCCTCCACTTT. The J gene is TRBJ1-6, the V gene TRBV11-2, with D possibly TRBD1 on 5 matching bases. CDR1 and CDR2 from the germline V gene are SGHAT and FQNNGV. V was shortened by 5 bases and J by 4 bases, with 12 bases between the two germline ends. The CDR3 totals 15 residues.